The rows below give T cell receptor beta chains drawn from one sample of a study of T cells in Graves' hyperthyroidism and ophthalmopathy. TCRdb ran MiXCR on the multiplex PCR reads and lists one entry per CDR3 protein. The table includes 300,000 to 400,000 distinct CDR3 sequences, around 13% detected once. The source material was blood. These receptors originate from a woman aged 25 to 39 with Graves' hyperthyroidism. Each CDR3 is given with its conserved first and last residue. Fields, in order: V gene, J gene, D gene, clone size, CDR3 DNA, CDR3 protein. The D gene is left open where the match is weak. The size entry is marked missing in some rows and otherwise reads once, few, many or a size class.

V: TRBV6-1
J: TRBJ2-7
D: TRBD1
size: few
DNA: TGTGCCAGCAGGGGTGCAACAACCGGGACAGGAAGCTACGAGCAGTACTTC
CDR3: CASRGATTGTGSYEQYF

V: TRBV30
J: TRBJ2-1
D: -
size: few
DNA: TGTGCCTGGAGTGGCACGAGCTCCTACAATGAGCAGTTCTTC
CDR3: CAWSGTSSYNEQFF

V: TRBV6-1
J: TRBJ1-2
D: -
size: few
DNA: TGTGCCAGCAGCCGAGAAACAGGCAACTATGGCTACACCTTC
CDR3: CASSRETGNYGYTF

V: TRBV20-1
J: TRBJ2-2
D: -
size: many
DNA: TGCAGTGCTAGACGGAGTGCGGGCACCGGGGAGCTGTTTTTT
CDR3: CSARRSAGTGELFF

V: TRBV6-1
J: TRBJ2-1
D: -
size: few
DNA: TGTGCCAGCAGTACCCCCCGGAGGCAGGGGACCTACAATGAGCAGTTCTTC
CDR3: CASSTPRRQGTYNEQFF

V: TRBV27
J: TRBJ2-4
D: -
size: many
DNA: TGTGCCAGCAGTCCCGCTCTGGGTGCCAAAAACATTCAGTACTTC
CDR3: CASSPALGAKNIQYF

V: TRBV29-1
J: TRBJ2-2
D: TRBD2
size: many
DNA: TGCAGCGTTCGGGAGGGCGGGGAGCTGTTTTTT
CDR3: CSVREGGELFF

V: TRBV2
J: TRBJ2-6
D: TRBD1
size: many
DNA: TGTGCCAGCAGTGACCCGGGACAGGGGGCCAACGTCCTGACTTTC
CDR3: CASSDPGQGANVLTF

V: TRBV29-1
J: TRBJ1-1
D: -
size: many
DNA: TGCAGCGCGCCCAGGGCGGCGGGCATGAACACTGAAGCTTTCTTT
CDR3: CSAPRAAGMNTEAFF

V: TRBV19
J: TRBJ2-1
D: -
size: few
DNA: TGTGCCAGTAATCAGGGGCCTTACAATGAGCAGTTCTTC
CDR3: CASNQGPYNEQFF

V: TRBV11-2
J: TRBJ2-3
D: TRBD2
size: -
DNA: TGTGCCAGCAGCCCGGGACTAGCAGCTAGCACAGATACGCAGTATTTT
CDR3: CASSPGLAASTDTQYF

V: TRBV6-1
J: TRBJ2-5
D: -
size: few
DNA: TGTGCCAGCAGTTCCCCACCGATCGGGACCCAGTACTTC
CDR3: CASSSPPIGTQYF

V: TRBV29-1
J: TRBJ2-3
D: -
size: -
DNA: TGCAGCCCCCGAAGAGATTCAGGCACAGATACGCAGTATTTT
CDR3: CSPRRDSGTDTQYF

V: TRBV20-1
J: TRBJ2-5
D: -
size: many
DNA: TGCAGTGCCCTCCCTACAGGGACTTGGGAGACCCAGTACTTC
CDR3: CSALPTGTWETQYF

V: TRBV20-1
J: TRBJ2-7
D: -
size: many
DNA: TGCAGTGCTAGTAAGGCAGGGATGCCCTACGAGCAGTACTTC
CDR3: CSASKAGMPYEQYF

V: TRBV5-6
J: TRBJ1-3
D: -
size: -
DNA: TGTGCCAGCAGCTCCCCCGGTCACACCATATATTTT
CDR3: CASSSPGHTIYF

V: TRBV6-1
J: TRBJ2-4
D: -
size: once
DNA: TGTGCCAGCAGTGAACCCACCCTGGGGCGTGCCAAAAACATTCAGTACTTC
CDR3: CASSEPTLGRAKNIQYF

V: TRBV3-1
J: TRBJ2-7
D: TRBD2
size: many
DNA: TGTGCCAGCAGCCCGGGACTAGCGGAGTCCTACGAGCAGTACTTC
CDR3: CASSPGLAESYEQYF

V: TRBV29-1
J: TRBJ1-1
D: -
size: -
DNA: TGCAGCGTTGCCACCGAGTTGGTGGCTTTCTTT
CDR3: CSVATELVAFF

V: TRBV28
J: TRBJ1-5
D: -
size: many
DNA: TGTGCCAGCAGTTATGCACCGGGGCTCTGGGGGGGCAATCAGCCCCAGCATTTT
CDR3: CASSYAPGLWGGNQPQHF

V: TRBV9
J: TRBJ2-1
D: TRBD2
size: -
DNA: TGTGCCAGCAGCGTAGGGGAAGCGGGAGTGCACAATGAGCAGTTCTTC
CDR3: CASSVGEAGVHNEQFF

V: TRBV19
J: TRBJ1-5
D: TRBD1
size: many
DNA: TGTGCCAGCGACAGGGGCAGCAATCAGCCCCAGCATTTT
CDR3: CASDRGSNQPQHF

V: TRBV12-3/TRBV12-4
J: TRBJ2-5
D: TRBD2
size: -
DNA: TGTGCCAGCAGTCCGGCGGGAGAGGACCAAGAGACCCAGTACTTC
CDR3: CASSPAGEDQETQYF

V: TRBV7-6
J: TRBJ2-5
D: -
size: few
DNA: TGTGCCAGCAGCTTAGGAGTAGCGACAACGGAGACCCAGTACTTC
CDR3: CASSLGVATTETQYF

V: TRBV14
J: TRBJ1-3
D: TRBD1
size: -
DNA: TGTGCCAGCAGCCACATCGGACAGGCCTCTGGAAACACCATATATTTT
CDR3: CASSHIGQASGNTIYF

V: TRBV28
J: TRBJ2-5
D: -
size: few
DNA: TGTGCCACCAATAAACATCTACAAGAGACCCAGTACTTC
CDR3: CATNKHLQETQYF

V: TRBV4-1
J: TRBJ2-2
D: TRBD2
size: few
DNA: TGCGCCAGCAGCCAAGTTAGCGGGACCCCTATCACCGGGGAGCTGTTTTTT
CDR3: CASSQVSGTPITGELFF

V: TRBV14
J: TRBJ1-1
D: -
size: -
DNA: TGTGCCAGCAGCCAAAGGGGGGGATACTCAGACACTGAAGCTTTCTTT
CDR3: CASSQRGGYSDTEAFF

V: TRBV7-8
J: TRBJ2-7
D: TRBD2
size: many
DNA: TGTGCCAGCAGCTTAGTAGCGGGAGGTGGCAACGAGCAGTACTTC
CDR3: CASSLVAGGGNEQYF

V: TRBV12-3/TRBV12-4
J: TRBJ2-7
D: -
size: many
DNA: TGTGCCAGCAGGCTACAGGACGGAGTTGGCGAGCAGTACTTC
CDR3: CASRLQDGVGEQYF

V: TRBV18
J: TRBJ2-1
D: -
size: -
DNA: TGTGCCAGCTCACCACGGGTGATAGATTACAATGAGCAGTTCTTC
CDR3: CASSPRVIDYNEQFF

V: TRBV24-1
J: TRBJ2-3
D: -
size: -
DNA: TGTGCCACCAGTGATTTGACCGGCCGGGAGACGCAGTATTTT
CDR3: CATSDLTGRETQYF

V: TRBV5-1
J: TRBJ2-3
D: TRBD2
size: few
DNA: TGCGCCAGCAGCCCGCAGGGACTATATACGGATACGCAGTATTTT
CDR3: CASSPQGLYTDTQYF

V: TRBV20-1
J: TRBJ2-5
D: -
size: many
DNA: TGCAGTGCTAGATTTTTCGGCAGGGGAGAAGAGACCCAGTACTTC
CDR3: CSARFFGRGEETQYF

V: TRBV19
J: TRBJ2-1
D: -
size: few
DNA: TGTGCCACCAAAGAACAGGGCGGAGGCAATGAGCAGTTCTTC
CDR3: CATKEQGGGNEQFF

V: TRBV5-1
J: TRBJ2-7
D: -
size: many
DNA: TGCGCCAGCAGCGCCCGGGAAAGACACGAGCAGTACTTC
CDR3: CASSARERHEQYF

V: TRBV30
J: TRBJ1-5
D: TRBD1
size: many
DNA: TGTGCCTGGAACAGGGGGCTGGGGCAGCCCCAGCATTTT
CDR3: CAWNRGLGQPQHF

V: TRBV20-1
J: TRBJ2-3
D: -
size: -
DNA: TGCAGTGCTATAAAAGTCCCAGACACAGATACGCAGTATTTT
CDR3: CSAIKVPDTDTQYF

V: TRBV6-2/TRBV6-3
J: TRBJ2-4
D: TRBD2
size: many
DNA: TGTGCCAGCAGTTACGGGAGGGATAGCATTCAGTACTTC
CDR3: CASSYGRDSIQYF

V: TRBV11-2
J: TRBJ1-2
D: -
size: many
DNA: TGTGCCAGCAGCCCCCTCACTAGCTACACCTTC
CDR3: CASSPLTSYTF

V: TRBV10-3
J: TRBJ2-1
D: TRBD2
size: -
DNA: TGTGCCATCACTACTAGCGGGAATGAGCAGTTCTTC
CDR3: CAITTSGNEQFF

V: TRBV2
J: TRBJ2-1
D: -
size: many
DNA: TGTGCCAGCAATAAAGGGAGCTCCTACAATGAGCAGTTCTTC
CDR3: CASNKGSSYNEQFF

V: TRBV20-1
J: TRBJ1-3
D: TRBD1
size: many
DNA: TGCAGTGCTAGGACAGGGAGCTCTGGAAACACCATATATTTT
CDR3: CSARTGSSGNTIYF

V: TRBV5-6
J: TRBJ2-7
D: -
size: many
DNA: TGTGCCAGCAGCAACCCAACTAGTTCTGTCAAGAGGGGCTCCTACGAGCAGTACTTC
CDR3: CASSNPTSSVKRGSYEQYF

V: TRBV19
J: TRBJ2-3
D: TRBD1
size: many
DNA: TGTGCCAGTAGTATACACCGGGACAGCAACACAGATACGCAGTATTTT
CDR3: CASSIHRDSNTDTQYF

V: TRBV12-3/TRBV12-4
J: TRBJ1-3
D: -
size: many
DNA: TGTGCCAGCAACAGGGTATCAGGAAACACCATATATTTT
CDR3: CASNRVSGNTIYF

V: TRBV10-3
J: TRBJ2-6
D: TRBD2
size: few
DNA: TGTGCCATCAGTGCTGGACTAGCGGGAGAAGCCTCTGGGGCCAACGTCCTGACTTTC
CDR3: CAISAGLAGEASGANVLTF

V: TRBV19
J: TRBJ2-1
D: TRBD2
size: -
DNA: TGTGCCAGTAAGGGGATACTAGCGGGAGAATACAATGGGCAGTTCTTC
CDR3: CASKGILAGEYNGQFF

V: TRBV20-1
J: TRBJ1-1
D: -
size: -
DNA: TGCAGTGCCGGACTGTCGAACACTGAAGCTTTCTTT
CDR3: CSAGLSNTEAFF

V: TRBV7-3
J: TRBJ2-2
D: -
size: many
DNA: TGTGCCAGCAGCTTGCCCAGCGGGACAGTCACCGGGGAGCTGTTTTTT
CDR3: CASSLPSGTVTGELFF

V: TRBV20-1
J: TRBJ2-4
D: -
size: -
DNA: TGCAGTGCCCTACTTATTTCAGCCAAAAACATTCAGTACTTC
CDR3: CSALLISAKNIQYF

V: TRBV30
J: TRBJ2-2
D: -
size: few
DNA: TGTGCCGGATACCCCCGGGCCGCCGGGGAGCTGTTTTTT
CDR3: CAGYPRAAGELFF

V: TRBV6-2/TRBV6-3
J: TRBJ1-1
D: -
size: many
DNA: TGTGCCAGCAGTGACCCGGGACAAGAAGCTTTCTTT
CDR3: CASSDPGQEAFF